Below, 21 T cell receptor beta chains from the same sample are listed, as sequenced in a study of radiotherapy plus CTLA-4 blockade in lung cancer. Here immunoSEQ multiplex PCR was the method, and the copy in TCRdb shows in-frame clones only, minus some. The profile covers some 64,000 clones, with 77% appearing a single time and roughly 4.7% taken by the ten largest. The sample in question was peripheral blood, obtained from a patient treated with radiotherapy plus ipilimumab. Receptors originate from a human donor with non-small cell lung cancer who had a complete response to radiotherapy plus ipilimumab.

This chain links TRBV2 with TRBJ1-5; no definite D call. Deletions cut 1 base from V and 7 bases from J, with 11 bases between. The germline gives CDR1 SNHLY, CDR2 FYNNEI. The length of the CDR3 is 14 residues. The CDR3 spells CASSEGPANQPQHF. CDR3 in DNA: TGTGCCAGCAGTGAAGGGCCGGCCAACCAGCCCCAGCATTTT.

The chain is built from TRBV6-8 and TRBJ2-6; no clear D. This CDR3 has 19 amino acids. The V gene's germline CDR1 is MNHGY and CDR2 SAAAGT. The V end lost 5 bases, the J end lost 5 bases, and 25 bases lay between the germline ends. CDR3: CASSNTKRSNKSRANVLTF. CDR3 coding DNA: TGTGCCAGCAGTAATACGAAACGCTCTAACAAAAGTCGGGCCAACGTCCTGACTTTC.

In nucleotides, the CDR3 is TGTGCCAGCAGCCTAACAGGGGGCGCGGAGACCCAGTACTTC. Translation: CASSLTGGAETQYF. The genes are TRBV5-8 and TRBJ2-5; 9 bases align to TRBD1. V shed 4 bases, J shed 5 bases, and the junction held 6 bases outside the gene matches. The CDR3 extends over 14 amino acids. Germline V gives CDR1 SGHTS, CDR2 YDEGEE.

V gene TRBV7-2 combines with J gene TRBJ1-2; 7 bases are a match to TRBD1. This CDR3 has 14 amino acids. Trimming removed 4 bases from V and 6 bases from J; junction bases left unmatched: 8. CDR1 is SGHTA and CDR2 is FQGNSA in the germline V gene. CDR3 coding DNA: TGTGCCAGCAGCTACCCGGGACAGAGTGATGGCTACACCTTC. Protein product: CASSYPGQSDGYTF. Drawing the rest from reference TRBV7-2 and TRBJ1-2, the complete variable domain is GAGVSQSPSNKVTEKGKDVELRCDPISGHTALYWYRQSLGQGLEFLIYFQGNSAPDKSGLPSDRFSAERTGGSVSTLTIQRTQQEDSAVYLCASSYPGQSDGYTFGSGTRLTVV.

The chain employs TRBV27 and TRBJ2-1, with D perhaps matching TRBD1 (6 bases). Deletions cut 2 bases from V and 7 bases from J, with 9 bases between. The V gene's germline CDR1 is MNHEY and CDR2 SMNVEV (reference sequence). The CDR3 is 13 residues long. CDR3 in amino acids: CASSLQQGNEQFF. The CDR3 nucleotides are TGTGCCAGCAGTTTACAACAGGGAAATGAGCAGTTCTTC.

This sequence joins TRBV10-3 and TRBJ2-6; D is ambiguous. Trimming took 10 bases from V and 4 from J, leaving 11 bases between them. The germline CDR1 and CDR2 sequences are ENHRY and SYGVKD. The CDR3 has 13 residues. The CDR3: CATNSPGANVLTF. The CDR3 bases are TGTGCCACCAACAGTCCCGGGGCCAACGTCCTGACTTTC.

This clone was observed once. This chain uses TRBV2 with TRBJ2-7; perhaps TRBD2 as D (5 bases). Trimming pared 8 bases from V and 4 bases from J, leaving 24 bases between. The CDR3 loop spans 16 amino acids. Per germline, CDR1 SNHLY and CDR2 FYNNEI. CDR3 amino acids: CASRREFIGGSYEQYF. CDR3 sequence (DNA): TGTGCCAGCCGCCGGGAATTCATAGGCGGGTCTTACGAGCAGTACTTC.

The chain recombines TRBV29-1 with TRBJ1-1, with TRBD1 matching 8 bases. V dropped 6 bases and J dropped 0; count of bases not matched to a gene: 15. Germline CDR1 is SQVTM and CDR2 is ANQGSEA. The CDR3 is made up of 17 amino acids. The CDR3: CSVDREQGGLVNTEAFF. CDR3 coding DNA: TGCAGCGTAGATCGGGAACAGGGGGGACTTGTGAACACTGAAGCTTTCTTT.

The chain recombines TRBV18 with TRBJ1-1, with D perhaps matching TRBD1 (5 bases). V lost 3 bases and J lost 4, with 15 bases in between. There are 15 residues in the CDR3. Germline-derived CDR1 and CDR2 are KGHSH and LQKENI. CDR3 in amino acids: CASSPPGGMGTEAFF. Here the CDR3 DNA reads TGTGCCAGCTCACCTCCTGGGGGTATGGGCACTGAAGCTTTCTTT. The full variable domain, rest sourced from reference TRBV18 and TRBJ1-1, is NAGVMQNPRHLVRRRGQEARLRCSPMKGHSHVYWYRQLPEEGLKFMVYLQKENIIDESGMPKERFSAEFPKEGPSILRIQQVVRGDSAAYFCASSPPGGMGTEAFFGQGTRLTVV.

This clone was seen a handful of times. This chain connects TRBV6-6 to TRBJ1-4; D is ambiguous. V gave up 0 bases and J gave up 5 bases, with 7 bases separating them. The CDR3 covers 14 residues. Germline CDR1 reads MNHNY; CDR2 reads SVGAGI (reference sequence). This CDR3 reads CASSYSDGNEKLFF. The CDR3 DNA reads TGTGCCAGCAGTTACTCGGACGGGAATGAAAAACTGTTTTTT.

The rearrangement links TRBV7-2 to TRBJ1-3; D is unclear. V was shortened by 1 base and J by 0 bases, with 4 bases between the two germline ends. This CDR3 spans 14 amino acids. Germline V gives CDR1 SGHTA, CDR2 FQGNSA. For the CDR3, the DNA is TGTGCCAGCAGCTTAGACAGCTCTGGAAACACCATATATTTT. Its protein is CASSLDSSGNTIYF.

The chain links TRBV12-5 to TRBJ2-7; D gene unclear. Trimming removed 6 bases from V and 4 bases from J, with 13 bases in between. Per the germline V gene, CDR1 is LGHNT and CDR2 is FRNRAP. CDR3 length: 13 amino acids. The CDR3 is CASGTSLGYEQYF. The CDR3 bases are TGTGCTAGTGGCACCTCCCTCGGGTACGAGCAGTACTTC.

This clone occurred once. The chain combines TRBV9 with TRBJ2-3, with D possibly TRBD2 on 6 matching bases. The germline V gene has CDR1 SGDLS and CDR2 YYNGEE. This CDR3 has 14 residues. V was trimmed by 4 bases and J by 5 bases, leaving 14 bases between them. DNA for the CDR3: TGTGCCAGCAGCAGCAGGTGGGGGGTAGATACGCAGTATTTT. Protein sequence: CASSSRWGVDTQYF.

The chain recombines TRBV7-2 with TRBJ2-1, with D maybe TRBD2 (5 bases). Germline CDR1 reads SGHTA; CDR2 reads FQGNSA. The CDR3 is made up of 16 amino acids. V shed 0 bases and J shed 0 bases, with 9 bases lying between them. Here the CDR3 reads CASSLAGEYSYNEQFF. CDR3 nucleotides: TGTGCCAGCAGCTTAGCGGGAGAATACTCCTACAATGAGCAGTTCTTC.

This chain joins TRBV15 and TRBJ1-2; a weak D match, TRBD1 (6 bases). CDR3 size: 14 residues. Germline-derived CDR1 and CDR2 are LNHNV and YYDKDF (reference sequence). Trimming stripped 1 base from V and 7 bases from J, with 13 bases between. The CDR3 bases are TGTGCCACCAGCAGAGGGAACGAGGGGGGTGGCTACACCTTC. Residues: CATSRGNEGGGYTF.

V is TRBV18 and J is TRBJ1-2; the D is unclear. Germline V gene lookup returns CDR1 KGHSH and CDR2 LQKENI. This CDR3 has 14 residues. V lost 6 bases, J lost 3 bases, and 14 bases lay in between. In nucleotides, the CDR3 is TGTGCCAGCTCTCCTGGGATGTCGGACTATGGCTACACCTTC. Amino acids: CASSPGMSDYGYTF.

The chain joins TRBV2 to TRBJ2-1, with D possibly matching TRBD2 (5 bases). Germline lookup yields CDR1 SNHLY and CDR2 FYNNEI. V lost 0 bases to trimming and J lost 4 bases, with 16 bases between them. The length of the CDR3 is 17 residues. The CDR3 DNA reads as TGTGCCAGCAGTGAAGCATCCGGGATCGCTCGATACAATGAGCAGTTCTTC. This encodes CASSEASGIARYNEQFF.

This chain connects TRBV10-2 to TRBJ1-5, with D possibly matching TRBD1 (5 bases). Germline assignment: CDR1 WSHSY and CDR2 SAAADI. This CDR3 region has 16 residues. The V end was cut by 0 bases, the J end by 3 bases, with 12 bases between. The CDR3 loop is CASSESVGQINQPQHF. DNA of the CDR3: TGCGCCAGCAGTGAGTCAGTGGGGCAGATCAATCAGCCCCAGCATTTT.

The gene calls are TRBV29-1 and TRBJ1-2, with 7 bases aligning to TRBD1. The CDR3 is 14 residues long. V lost 4 bases to trimming and J lost 5 bases; unmatched junction nucleotides: 10. CDR1 is SQVTM and CDR2 is ANQGSEA in the germline V gene. CDR3 in DNA: TGCAGCGTTGTCGACAGGGACCGCATATATGGCTACACCTTC. Its protein product is CSVVDRDRIYGYTF.

CDR3 sequence reads: CASSSRTGGITGELFF. In nucleotides, the CDR3 is TGTGCCAGCAGTAGTCGGACAGGGGGAATCACCGGGGAGCTGTTTTTT. The chain has TRBV2 and TRBJ2-2, with 10 bases fitting TRBD1. Germline CDR1 and CDR2: SNHLY and FYNNEI. This CDR3 spans 16 amino acids. V gave up 5 bases and J gave up 4 bases; unmatched junction bases: 7.

V is TRBV7-6 and J is TRBJ1-3; D not resolved. Trimming shortened V by 1 base and J by 0 bases, and 13 bases separated the two germline ends. CDR3 length equals 17 residues. From germline, CDR1 is SGHVS and CDR2 FNYEAQ. In DNA form, the CDR3 reads TGTGCCAGCAGCTTAGAATCGTGGCGGAACTCTGGAAACACCATATATTTT. Its protein product is CASSLESWRNSGNTIYF.